This T cell receptor beta chain originates from a study of cytomegalovirus exposure and HLA in healthy donors. PCR employed 60 Vbeta and 13 Jbeta primers. Profiling relied on immunoSEQ multiplex PCR, and the TCRdb table lists in-frame clones only, not all of them. The sample yields approximately 100,000 clones, 65% to 75% seen once. As concerns this clone: Other DNA sequences in the same sample also yield this CDR3.

CDR3 size: 14 residues. V lost 6 bases to trimming and J lost 0 bases, with 12 bases between them. Germline loops: CDR1 ENHRY, CDR2 SYGVKD. The rearrangement uses TRBV10-3 and TRBJ2-7, with D possibly being TRBD2 (5 bases). The TCR sequence derives from a woman in her 40s in good health and CMV-seronegative. Sample: PBMCs. The CDR3 DNA follows: TGTGCCATCAGACTCAGCGGAAACTCCTACGAGCAGTACTTC. As protein: CAIRLSGNSYEQYF.